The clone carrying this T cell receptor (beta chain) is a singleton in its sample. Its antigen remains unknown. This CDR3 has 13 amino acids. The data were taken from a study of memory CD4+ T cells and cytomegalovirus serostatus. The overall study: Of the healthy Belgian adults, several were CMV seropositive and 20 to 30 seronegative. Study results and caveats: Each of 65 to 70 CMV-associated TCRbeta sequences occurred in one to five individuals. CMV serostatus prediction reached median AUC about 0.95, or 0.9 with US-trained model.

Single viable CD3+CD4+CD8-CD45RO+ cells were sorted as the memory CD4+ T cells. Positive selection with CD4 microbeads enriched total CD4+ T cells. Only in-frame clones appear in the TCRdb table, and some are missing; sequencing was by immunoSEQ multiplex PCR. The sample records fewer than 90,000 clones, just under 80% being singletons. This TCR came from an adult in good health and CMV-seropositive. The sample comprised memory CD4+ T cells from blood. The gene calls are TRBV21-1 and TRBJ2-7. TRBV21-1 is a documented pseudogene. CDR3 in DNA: TGTGCCAGCAGCAACAGGGGGGGGTCCGAGCAGTACGTC. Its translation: CASSNRGGSEQYV.